The rows below give T cell receptor beta chains drawn from one sample of a study of T cell clones after liver transplantation. Here immunoSEQ multiplex PCR was the method, and the copy in TCRdb shows in-frame clones only, minus some. Of tens of thousands of clones in the sample, about 92% were seen once. This sample comprised CD4+ T cells from blood, obtained before liver transplant. These receptors were taken from a human donor who received a liver transplant. Both conserved end residues are part of each CDR3. Each record gives: D gene, J gene, V gene, clone size, CDR3 length, CDR3 DNA, CDR3 protein. D genes are given only for firm matches. For some rows the clone size is stated as once, few or many, or as a class when expanded; others skip it.

>-|TRBJ2-4|TRBV5-1|-|14
TGCGCCAGCAGCTTCGGAAGTGAGGGAGACATTCAGTACTTC
CASSFGSEGDIQYF
>-|TRBJ1-1|TRBV28|-|15
TGTGCCAGCAGGAAACAGGGCTTCATGAACACTGAAGCTTTCTTT
CASRKQGFMNTEAFF
>TRBD1|TRBJ2-1|TRBV28|few|15
TGTGCCAGCACGACCTGGACAGGAACCTACAATGAGCAGTTCTTC
CASTTWTGTYNEQFF
>-|TRBJ2-3|TRBV30|-|12
TGTGCCTGGAGTGTGTCTCCGGATACGCAGTATTTT
CAWSVSPDTQYF
>-|TRBJ1-2|TRBV28|-|14
TGTGCCAGCGGAGCGCTAGGGGGACGGCTGGGCTACACCTTC
CASGALGGRLGYTF
>TRBD1|TRBJ2-3|TRBV19|-|14
TGTGCCAGTAGTATCGGCAGGGGGCGAGATACGCAGTATTTT
CASSIGRGRDTQYF
>-|TRBJ2-7|TRBV4-3|-|13
TGCGCCAGCAGCCAAGCTGGGAAAGGCGAGCAGTACTTC
CASSQAGKGEQYF
>TRBD2|TRBJ2-1|TRBV7-2|-|14
TGTGCCAGCAGCGTTAGCGGGAGGGAAAAGGAGCAGTTCTTC
CASSVSGREKEQFF
>-|TRBJ2-7|TRBV9|-|14
TGTGCCAGCAGCAGAGGGTTTGGCTCCTACGAGCAGTACTTC
CASSRGFGSYEQYF
>TRBD2|TRBJ2-5|TRBV10-3|-|16
TGTGCCATCAGTGCCAGGACTAGCGGGACACAAGAGACCCAGTACTTC
CAISARTSGTQETQYF
>-|TRBJ2-5|TRBV15|-|16
TGTGCCACCAGTTTAAGCCGGGACCCGTACCAAGAGACCCAGTACTTC
CATSLSRDPYQETQYF
>-|TRBJ2-7|TRBV7-2|-|15
TGTGCCAGCAGCCAAAGGGTCGGGTACTACTACGAGCAGTACTTC
CASSQRVGYYYEQYF
>-|TRBJ2-2|TRBV18|-|12
TGTGCCAGCTCACCAAACACCGGGGAGCTGTTTTTT
CASSPNTGELFF
>-|TRBJ2-1|TRBV30|-|11
TGTGCCTGGAGCTCCTTGGCGGAGCAGTTCTTC
CAWSSLAEQFF
>-|TRBJ2-5|TRBV28|-|14
TGTGCCAGCAGTTTTTCCAGGAGACAAGAGACCCAGTACTTC
CASSFSRRQETQYF
>-|TRBJ1-3|TRBV19|-|16
TGTGCCAGTAGTATAAGGGGGGGTTTATCTGGAAACACCATATATTTT
CASSIRGGLSGNTIYF
>-|TRBJ2-2|TRBV19|-|14
TGTGCCTGTCGGGATAGCGGAAATTTCGGGGAGCTGTTTTTT
CACRDSGNFGELFF
>TRBD2|TRBJ2-1|TRBV11-1|-|13
TGTGCCAGCAGCCGGGGACTAGCTAATGAGCAGTTCTTC
CASSRGLANEQFF
>-|TRBJ1-2|TRBV18|-|13
TGTGCCAGCTCACCTTCAGAGGACTATGGCTACACCTTC
CASSPSEDYGYTF
>-|TRBJ1-1|TRBV5-1|once|14
TGCGCCAGCAGCTTCAGGGAGGTAGGCACTGAAGCTTTCTTT
CASSFREVGTEAFF
>TRBD2|TRBJ2-2|TRBV9|-|17
TGTGCCAGCAGCGTAGGGCGCGGGAGAGGCGACACCGGGGAGCTGTTTTTT
CASSVGRGRGDTGELFF
>-|TRBJ2-3|TRBV4-3|-|14
TGCGCCAGCAGCCAAGATCACGGGGTGGATACGCAGTATTTT
CASSQDHGVDTQYF
>TRBD2|TRBJ2-7|TRBV9|-|14
TGTGCCAGCAGCGTAGGAGCTAGCGGCTACGAGCAGTACTTC
CASSVGASGYEQYF
>-|TRBJ2-3|TRBV9|-|15
TGTGCCAGCAGCGTAGGAGGATCTTACACAGATACGCAGTATTTT
CASSVGGSYTDTQYF
>TRBD1|TRBJ2-2|TRBV7-6|-|15
TGTGCCAGCACCCCCACAGGGGGCTTAACCGGGGAGCTGTTTTTT
CASTPTGGLTGELFF
>TRBD1|TRBJ2-3|TRBV7-9|-|17
TGTGCCCGTGTCACTATCAGGACAGGGATCAGCACAGATACGCAGTATTTT
CARVTIRTGISTDTQYF
>-|TRBJ1-1|TRBV9|-|13
TGTGCCAGCAGCGTCGGACAGTTTGCTGAAGCTTTCTTT
CASSVGQFAEAFF
>-|TRBJ2-1|TRBV7-8|-|13
TGTGCCAGCAGCTTACTCCAATCTAATGAGCAGTTCTTC
CASSLLQSNEQFF
>TRBD2|TRBJ2-3|TRBV28|-|13
TGTGCCAGCACAGCGGGGCTGGTTGATACGCAGTATTTT
CASTAGLVDTQYF
>-|TRBJ2-3|TRBV15|-|16
TGTGCCACCAGCAGAGTTCGGGGGCATGGCACAGATACGCAGTATTTT
CATSRVRGHGTDTQYF
>TRBD2|TRBJ2-7|TRBV7-3|-|15
TGTGCCAGCAGCTCCTTAGCGGGAGGGCCCGGGGAGCAGTACTTC
CASSSLAGGPGEQYF
>-|TRBJ1-5|TRBV9|-|14
TGTGCCAGCAGCCCAGACCATGGCAATCAGCCCCAGCATTTT
CASSPDHGNQPQHF
>-|TRBJ2-6|TRBV7-6|-|15
TGTGCCAGCAGCTTAGATCCTGGGGGGGCCAACGTCCTGACTTTC
CASSLDPGGANVLTF